The clone carrying this T cell receptor beta chain was observed a handful of times. Antigen unknown. This record belongs to a study of T cell responses to AZD1222 COVID-19 vaccine. Notes on the study in general: Epitopes outside B.1.351 and B.1.1.7 mutated regions reportedly drew nearly half of spike TCRs. White British donors predominated, females outnumbered males, and clonal diversity was possibly underestimated. Increased Spike-specific TCR breadth and depth were observed after two AZD1222 doses.

CDR1 and CDR2 from the germline V gene are SGDLS and YYNGEE. This CDR3 comprises 16 residues. V lost 0 bases to trimming and J lost 4 bases; unmatched junction nucleotides: 2. The data were produced by immunoSEQ multiplex PCR, yet TCRdb's version contains in-frame clones alone and is incomplete. The data show about 130,000 clones, about nine tenths seen once. The origin of this receptor is an adult in good health. Sequenced here: peripheral blood, sampled on day 0 of AZD1222 vaccination. The chain carries TRBV9 and TRBJ2-5, with 14 bases fitting TRBD2. As DNA, the CDR3 is TGTGCCAGCAGCGTAGCCGGACTAGCGGGGGGAGAGACCCAGTACTTC. Protein: CASSVAGLAGGETQYF.